This T cell receptor beta chain appears in the sequencing data of a study of blood T cell repertoires in COVID-19 (TCRdb year 2020). At the level of the whole study: The collaborator samples originated in the United States, Italy and Spain and spanned the acute and convalescent phases of COVID-19. The material from the prospective study consisted of cDNA or gDNA derived from T cells, B-cell-depleted T cells, or PBMCs. Subjects who had been exposed to COVID-19, were actively infected with it, or had recovered from it provided the deeply sampled blood TCRbeta repertoires that made up the dataset. The repertoires were released in a freely available public database meant as a resource for research on the immune response to SARS-CoV-2. Samples came from the ongoing ImmuneRACE study (first 160 participants) plus 1,254 subjects from 6 global collaborators. The sample metadata nearly always contained a de-identified subject ID, COVID-19 status, age in years and sex. Where available, HLA class I and class II types were obtained from metadata supplied by the sample provider rather than from assay-based typing. Overall results and qualifications from the work: The amount of clinical and demographic metadata varied by source and participant and was provided uncurated.

TCRbeta CDR3 regions were amplified from genomic DNA using the immunoSEQ Assay, a bias-controlled multiplex PCR. As for the original processing: The number of nucleated cells in each sample was estimated from the amplification of reference gene primers within the assay. Sequence reads were collapsed and filtered to measure the absolute abundance of every unique TCRbeta CDR3 rearrangement. For each sample, productive Simpson clonality was calculated as the square root of Simpson's diversity index across productive rearrangements. The immuneACCESS repertoire file appears here via TCRdb, limited to in-frame rearrangements. These files lack a portion of the clones; in checked studies, under half of the deficit traces to unresolved V genes, and the cause of the others is not known. The V and J calls and the clone size are those of that table, but D and trimming were determined from the DNA. Recorded for this sample are about 72,000 clones; 82% of them occurred a single time. The ten largest make up over 15% of the sample.

Concerning this clone itself: Its target antigen remains unknown. No base qualities exist here, and no much larger clone lies one base off it.

V is pared back by 1 base and J by 2 bases, with 9 bases lying between the germline termini. The germline V gene encodes CDR1 SGHTA and CDR2 FQGNSA. Including cysteine and phenylalanine, the CDR3 has 14 amino acids. Only CDR3 DNA remains: 42 bases, in frame from the first base. Collaborating institutions collected whole blood in K2EDTA tubes following their own protocols. For TCRbeta analysis, collaborators shipped samples in one of three forms: frozen whole blood, isolated PBMCs, or DNA extracted from either of those sample types. The sequenced sample was peripheral blood. The chain employs TRBV7-2 and TRBJ2-7; TRBD1 is a possible D gene, resting on 5 matching bases. This receptor was taken from a human donor in a cohort sampled during active COVID-19. The sequence in DNA is TGTGCCAGCAGCTTAGGGCAGGGTGCCTACGAGCAGTACTTC. Translation gives CASSLGQGAYEQYF.